Listed below are T cell receptor beta chains from one sample, sequenced in a study of shared clonotypes between healthy human individuals. TCRdb's copy holds only in-frame clones and misses some; the assay was immunoSEQ multiplex PCR. The table lists 2 million to 2.5 million clones, 90% to 97% of them singletons, with 0.1% to 0.15% in the top ten. The source material was naive CD4+ T cells sorted from blood. The source is a man younger than 30 in good health. CDR3s include the opening cysteine and the closing phenylalanine or tryptophan. The D gene is left open where the match is weak. Rows give clone size only sometimes, using once, few, many, or a class for an expanded clone.

NA	NA	TRBV18	TRBJ2-2	CADRSSGNTGELFF	TGTGCCGACCGGTCGTCGGGAAACACCGGGGAGCTGTTTTTT
NA	NA	TRBV28	TRBJ1-3	CASSLSPQLGTYGNTIYF	TGTGCCAGCAGTTTATCTCCGCAGCTTGGGACCTACGGAAACACCATATATTTT
NA	NA	TRBV27	TRBJ1-6	CASSIRTDPYNSPLHF	TGTGCCAGCTCGATCCGGACAGACCCCTATAATTCACCCCTCCACTTT
NA	NA	TRBV5-6	TRBJ2-5	CASSLTGTPLGTQYF	TGTGCCAGCAGCTTGACCGGGACCCCCTTAGGGACCCAGTACTTC
NA	TRBD1	TRBV28	TRBJ1-2	CASIPPTGTIGYTF	TGTGCCAGCATACCCCCGACAGGGACTATTGGCTACACCTTC
NA	TRBD1	TRBV5-1	TRBJ1-2	CASSSSTGRNYGYTF	TGCGCCAGCAGCTCTTCGACAGGGAGGAACTATGGCTACACCTTC
NA	NA	TRBV18	TRBJ2-7	CASSPGAQVYEQYF	TGTGCCAGCTCACCAGGTGCTCAGGTCTACGAGCAGTACTTC
NA	TRBD2	TRBV5-6	TRBJ2-3	CASSLPRTSENPSDTQYF	TGTGCCAGCAGCCTGCCGCGGACTAGCGAGAACCCCAGTGATACGCAGTATTTT
NA	NA	TRBV2	TRBJ2-3	CASSGGSPSTDTQYF	TGTGCCAGCAGTGGGGGGTCCCCCAGCACAGATACGCAGTATTTT
NA	TRBD2	TRBV5-1	TRBJ2-1	CASSLLAGASYNEQFF	TGCGCCAGCAGCCTTCTGGCGGGAGCTTCCTACAATGAGCAGTTCTTC
once	NA	TRBV5-1	TRBJ2-5	CASSLQGETQYF	TGCGCCAGCAGTTTACAGGGAGAGACCCAGTACTTC
NA	NA	TRBV10-3	TRBJ1-5	CAISDDGVLNQPQHF	TGTGCCATCAGTGACGACGGTGTGCTAAATCAGCCCCAGCATTTT
NA	TRBD1	TRBV19	TRBJ1-2	CASSADRGQGGYTF	TGTGCCAGTAGTGCGGACAGGGGTCAAGGTGGCTACACCTTC
once	TRBD2	TRBV5-4	TRBJ2-1	CASSLASGGSNEQFF	TGTGCCAGCAGCTTGGCTAGCGGGGGATCGAATGAGCAGTTCTTC
NA	TRBD2	TRBV27	TRBJ2-3	CASRRTSGIWDTQYF	TGTGCCAGCAGGAGGACTAGCGGGATTTGGGATACGCAGTATTTT
NA	NA	TRBV7-9	TRBJ2-2	CASSSLPNTGELFF	TGTGCCAGCAGCTCTTTGCCGAACACCGGGGAGCTGTTTTTT
NA	NA	TRBV11-3	TRBJ2-5	CASSWRLALETQYF	TGTGCCAGCAGCTGGCGGCTAGCGTTAGAGACCCAGTACTTC
NA	NA	TRBV5-6	TRBJ1-3	CASSLAGLNSGNTIYF	TGTGCCAGCAGCTTGGCCGGACTCAACTCTGGAAACACCATATATTTT
NA	NA	TRBV28	TRBJ2-5	CASSLRALETQYF	TGTGCCAGCAGTTTAAGGGCCCTGGAGACCCAGTACTTC
once	NA	TRBV29-1	TRBJ2-3	CSVEVIGPDTQYF	TGCAGCGTTGAAGTAATAGGGCCAGATACGCAGTATTTT
NA	NA	TRBV6-1	TRBJ1-1	CASSVPGVNTEAFF	TGTGCCAGCAGTGTCCCAGGGGTGAACACTGAAGCTTTCTTT
NA	NA	TRBV5-8	TRBJ1-4	CASSLRDFTDEKLFF	TGTGCCAGCAGCTTGAGGGACTTTACGGATGAAAAACTGTTTTTT
NA	TRBD1	TRBV25-1	TRBJ1-5	CASSDTGQAQPQHF	TGTGCCAGCAGTGACACGGGACAGGCCCAGCCCCAGCATTTT
NA	NA	TRBV11-2	TRBJ2-2	CASSPGTKHTGELFF	TGTGCCAGCAGCCCCGGGACAAAGCACACCGGGGAGCTGTTTTTT
NA	TRBD1	TRBV7-9	TRBJ2-5	CASSLVGQGQETQYF	TGTGCCAGCAGCTTAGTCGGACAGGGACAAGAGACCCAGTACTTC
once	TRBD1	TRBV5-4	TRBJ2-2	CASSRTGLSNTGELFF	TGTGCCAGCAGCCGGACAGGGCTTTCTAACACCGGGGAGCTGTTTTTT
NA	TRBD2	TRBV27	TRBJ2-7	CASRRGLAGESEYF	TGTGCCAGCAGGCGGGGGCTAGCGGGAGAGAGCGAGTACTTC